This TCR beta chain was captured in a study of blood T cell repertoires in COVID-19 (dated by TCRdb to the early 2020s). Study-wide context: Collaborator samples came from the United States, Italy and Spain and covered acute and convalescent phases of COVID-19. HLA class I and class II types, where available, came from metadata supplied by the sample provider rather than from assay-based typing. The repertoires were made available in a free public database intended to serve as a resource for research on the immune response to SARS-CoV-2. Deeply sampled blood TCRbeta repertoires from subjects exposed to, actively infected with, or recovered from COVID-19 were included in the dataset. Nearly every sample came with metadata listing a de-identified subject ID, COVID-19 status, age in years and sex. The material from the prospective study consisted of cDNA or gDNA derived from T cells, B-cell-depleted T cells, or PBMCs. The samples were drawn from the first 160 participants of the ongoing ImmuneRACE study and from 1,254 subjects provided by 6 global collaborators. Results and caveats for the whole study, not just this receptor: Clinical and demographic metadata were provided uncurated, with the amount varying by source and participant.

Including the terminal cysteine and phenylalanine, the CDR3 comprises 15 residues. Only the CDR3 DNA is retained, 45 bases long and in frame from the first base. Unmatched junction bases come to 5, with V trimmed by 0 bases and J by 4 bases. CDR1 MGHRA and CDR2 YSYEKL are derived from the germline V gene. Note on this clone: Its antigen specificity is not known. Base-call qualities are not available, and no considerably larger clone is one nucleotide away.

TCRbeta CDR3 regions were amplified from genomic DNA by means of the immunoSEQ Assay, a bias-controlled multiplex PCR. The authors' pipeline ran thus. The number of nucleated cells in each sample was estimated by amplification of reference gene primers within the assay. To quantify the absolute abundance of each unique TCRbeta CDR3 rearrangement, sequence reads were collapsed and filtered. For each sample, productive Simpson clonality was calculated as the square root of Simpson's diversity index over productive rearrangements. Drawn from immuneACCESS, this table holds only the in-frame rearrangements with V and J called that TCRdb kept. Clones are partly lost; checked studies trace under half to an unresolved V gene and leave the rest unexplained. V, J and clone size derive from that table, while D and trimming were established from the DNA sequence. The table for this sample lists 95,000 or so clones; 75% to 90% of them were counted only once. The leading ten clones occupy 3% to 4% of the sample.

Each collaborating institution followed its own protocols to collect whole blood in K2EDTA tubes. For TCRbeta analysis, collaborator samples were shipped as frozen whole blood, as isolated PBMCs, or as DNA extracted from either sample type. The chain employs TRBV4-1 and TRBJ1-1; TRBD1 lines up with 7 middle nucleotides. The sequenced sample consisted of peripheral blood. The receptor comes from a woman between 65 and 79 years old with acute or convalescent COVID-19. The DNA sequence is TGCGCCAGCAGCCAAGAAAGGGGGCTAAGCACTGAAGCTTTCTTT. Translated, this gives CASSQERGLSTEAFF.